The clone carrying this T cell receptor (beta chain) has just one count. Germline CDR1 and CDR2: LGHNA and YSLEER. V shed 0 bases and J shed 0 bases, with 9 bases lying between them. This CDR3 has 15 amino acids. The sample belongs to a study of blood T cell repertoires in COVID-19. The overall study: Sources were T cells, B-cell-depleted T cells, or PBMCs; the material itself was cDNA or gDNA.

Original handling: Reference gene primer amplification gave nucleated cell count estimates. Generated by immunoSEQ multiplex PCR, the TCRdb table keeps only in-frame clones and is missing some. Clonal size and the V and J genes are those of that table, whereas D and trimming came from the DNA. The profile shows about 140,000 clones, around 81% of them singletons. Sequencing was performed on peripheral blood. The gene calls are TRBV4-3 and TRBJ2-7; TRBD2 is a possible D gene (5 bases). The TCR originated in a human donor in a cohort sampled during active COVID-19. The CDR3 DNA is TGCGCCAGCAGCCAAGATAGGGAGACCTCCTACGAGCAGTACTTC. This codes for CASSQDRETSYEQYF.